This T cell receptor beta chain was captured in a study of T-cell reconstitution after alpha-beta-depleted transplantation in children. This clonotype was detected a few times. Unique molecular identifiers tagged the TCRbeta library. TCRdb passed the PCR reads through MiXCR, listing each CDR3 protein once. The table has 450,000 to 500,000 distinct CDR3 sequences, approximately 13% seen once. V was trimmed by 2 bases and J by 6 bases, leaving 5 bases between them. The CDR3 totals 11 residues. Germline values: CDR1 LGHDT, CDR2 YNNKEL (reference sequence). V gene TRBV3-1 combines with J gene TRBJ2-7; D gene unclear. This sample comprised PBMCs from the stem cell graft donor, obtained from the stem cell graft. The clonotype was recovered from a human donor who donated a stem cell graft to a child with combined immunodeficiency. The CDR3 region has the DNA TGTGCCAGCAGCCAATCTAGCGAGCAGTACTTC. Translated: CASSQSSEQYF.